These 13 T cell receptor beta chains came from one sample sequenced in a study of PD-L1 blockade in urothelial cancer. Here immunoSEQ multiplex PCR was the method, and the copy in TCRdb shows in-frame clones only, minus some. The table shows about 88,000 clones, with roughly 90% occurring only once. The source was PBMCs, collected around atezolizumab (anti-PD-L1) treatment. The origin of the receptors is a man aged 55 to 69 with urothelial cancer.

The V call is TRBV19, the J call TRBJ2-7; no clear D gene. This CDR3 contains 10 residues. Looked up from germline, CDR1 is LNHDA and CDR2 is SQIVND (reference sequence). V was clipped by 10 bases and J by 7 bases, with 11 bases between them. CDR3 sequence: CATSSSEQYF. Written as DNA, the CDR3 is TGTGCCACTTCCTCGAGTGAGCAGTACTTC.

V gene TRBV7-9 combines with J gene TRBJ1-2; D uncertain. Germline CDR1 and CDR2: SEHNR and FQNEAQ (reference sequence). The CDR3 runs 13 residues. V lost 1 base and J 5 bases, leaving 8 bases between the germline ends. The CDR3 here is CASSLGTAYGYTF. Here the CDR3 DNA reads TGTGCCAGCAGCTTAGGTACAGCTTATGGCTACACCTTC. The whole variable domain, filled in from reference TRBV7-9 and TRBJ1-2, reads DTGVSQNPRHKITKRGQNVTFRCDPISEHNRLYWYRQTLGQGPEFLTYFQNEAQLEKSRLLSDRFSAERPKGSFSTLEIQRTEQGDSAMYLCASSLGTAYGYTFGSGTRLTVV.

J is TRBJ1-5 and V is TRBV19; 8 bases fit TRBD1. This CDR3 spans 14 amino acids. J gave up 7 bases and V 5 bases, and 7 bases lay outside the gene matches. In germline, CDR1 is LNHDA, CDR2 SQIVND (reference sequence). Here the CDR3 DNA reads TGTGCCAGTAGTGCCGGACAGGGTTCCCAGCCCCAGCATTTT. Translated, it gives CASSAGQGSQPQHF.

This sequence joins TRBV5-4 and TRBJ2-5, with D unclear. The CDR3 totals 15 residues. Looked up from germline, CDR1 is SGHNT and CDR2 is YYREEE (reference sequence). Trimming took off 2 bases at V and 1 base at J, with 12 bases between the two ends. The CDR3 protein is CASSLSQQTQETQYF. DNA for the CDR3: TGTGCCAGCAGCTTAAGTCAACAGACCCAAGAGACCCAGTACTTC. Using reference TRBV5-4 and TRBJ2-5 for the parts outside the CDR3, the full variable domain is ETGVTQSPTHLIKTRGQQVTLRCSSQSGHNTVSWYQQALGQGPQFIFQYYREEENGRGNFPPRFSGLQFPNYSSELNVNALELDDSALYLCASSLSQQTQETQYFGPGTRLLVL.

The V call is TRBV5-6, the J call TRBJ2-3; 8 nucleotides line up with TRBD1. The length of the CDR3 is 13 residues. Germline lookup yields CDR1 SGHDT and CDR2 YYEEEE. V lost 1 base to trimming and J lost 6 bases; unmatched junction nucleotides: 1. In DNA, the CDR3 is TGTGCCAGCAGCTTGCAGGGGGCGGATACGCAGTATTTT. It codes for CASSLQGADTQYF.

This sequence joins TRBV9 and TRBJ1-3; tentative D call: TRBD1 (6 bases). Germline lookup yields CDR1 SGDLS and CDR2 YYNGEE. The CDR3 runs 16 residues. V was clipped by 0 bases and J by 0 bases, with 10 bases between them. CDR3 residues: CASSVGRTDSGNTIYF. CDR3 in DNA: TGTGCCAGCAGCGTAGGAAGGACAGACTCTGGAAACACCATATATTTT.

The V call is TRBV7-2, the J call TRBJ2-7; 7 nucleotides match TRBD1. The CDR3 is 18 amino acids. CDR1 SGHTA and CDR2 FQGNSA come from the germline V gene. J gave up 0 bases and V 0 bases, and 11 bases lay outside the gene matches. For the CDR3, the DNA is TGTGCCAGCAGCTTAGCACTCCGGGACAGCACGTACTCCTACGAGCAGTACTTC. Its protein product is CASSLALRDSTYSYEQYF.

The chain employs TRBV29-1 and TRBJ2-3, with D perhaps TRBD2 (6 bases). This CDR3 spans 13 amino acids. The germline V and J ends were trimmed by 0 bases and 4 bases, with 8 bases remaining between them. CDR1 is SQVTM and CDR2 is ANQGSEA in the germline V gene. The CDR3 here is CSVEEGGADTQYF. In DNA form, the CDR3 reads TGCAGCGTTGAAGAGGGGGGAGCAGATACGCAGTATTTT.

CDR3 residues: CASSSTARVTGGYTF. CDR3 DNA sequence: TGTGCCAGCAGCTCCACAGCCAGGGTGACTGGTGGCTACACCTTC. The rearrangement links TRBV7-2 to TRBJ1-2, with D perhaps matching TRBD1 (5 bases). V gave up 4 bases and J gave up 7 bases, with 19 bases separating them. The germline gives CDR1 SGHTA, CDR2 FQGNSA. This CDR3 has 15 residues.

V and J are TRBV6-1 and TRBJ2-2; no clear D gene. The CDR3 is 12 residues long. The germline CDR1 and CDR2 sequences are MNHNS and SASEGT. With 6 bases removed from V and 7 bases from J, the gap between germline ends came to 9 bases. CDR3 sequence: CASRAPLGELFF. DNA for the CDR3: TGTGCCAGCAGAGCCCCCCTCGGGGAGCTGTTTTTT.

This clone was detected only once. Other DNA sequences from this sample encode an identical CDR3 as well. The J gene is TRBJ2-5, the V gene TRBV19; the D gene is possibly TRBD2 (6 bases). CDR1 is LNHDA, CDR2 SQIVND, per germline (reference sequence). V was shortened by 3 bases and J by 5 bases, with 10 bases between the two germline ends. This CDR3 comprises 13 residues. CDR3 sequence: CASSIGGRETQYF. CDR3 DNA: TGTGCCAGTAGTATCGGAGGGAGGGAGACCCAGTACTTC.

The chain carries TRBV20-1 and TRBJ1-1; possible D gene TRBD1, 6 bases. The CDR3 has 11 residues. V lost 8 bases to trimming and J lost 6 bases, with 13 bases between them. Germline V gene lookup returns CDR1 DFQATT and CDR2 SNEGSKA (reference sequence). The CDR3 is CSWYRVPEAFF. The CDR3 DNA is TGCAGTTGGTACAGGGTTCCTGAAGCTTTCTTT.

The chain uses TRBV4-3 and TRBJ2-2; 9 bases agree with TRBD1. CDR3 length: 15 residues. Trimming removed 4 bases from V and 4 bases from J; junction bases left unmatched: 4. Germline V gene data show CDR1 as LGHNA and CDR2 as YSLEER. The CDR3 region has the DNA TGCGCCAGCAGCCGCTGGACAGGGGCCACCGGGGAGCTGTTTTTT. Translated, it gives CASSRWTGATGELFF.